This T cell receptor (beta chain) was sequenced in a study of T cell repertoires in cytomegalovirus infection. Study-level background: Newly reported HLA-C-restricted and thoroughly characterized HLA-B-restricted CMV epitopes were employed. An indication of both CMV infection and matching HLA type came from public TCR beta signatures.

V lost 5 bases and J lost 4, with 14 bases in between. This CDR3 has 14 residues. This clonotype was observed a handful of times. The antigen is not known. TCRdb reprocessed the reads with MiXCR, giving one entry per CDR3 protein. The top ten clones hold around 12% of a sample with 650,000 to 900,000 distinct CDR3 sequences, 32% of them seen once. Broader study findings: There were carriers of CMV plus the relevant HLA, and cumulative public TCR beta family frequency identified them. In two of eight donors, the top clonotype was HLA-C-restricted CMV-specific.

This specimen consisted of cultured CD8+ T cells from PBMCs, obtained from culture after CMV antigen stimulation. The chain links TRBV12-3 or TRBV12-4 to TRBJ2-5; D might be TRBD2 (7 bases). This clonotype was sampled from a human donor in good health (CMV status not recorded). Some clones in this sample may be carry-over from other donors' samples. The CDR3 loop is CASSPGGLAETQYF. The CDR3 DNA sequence: TGTGCCAGCAGTCCCGGGGGGCTCGCAGAGACCCAGTACTTC.